This TCR beta chain was obtained from a study of shared clonotypes between healthy human individuals. Study results and limitations: It was expected that sequencing depth would affect clonotype sharing among donors.

Sorted-subset replicate PCR reactions were performed with about 210 ng DNA, corresponding to roughly 30,000 T cell genomes. Profiling relied on immunoSEQ multiplex PCR, and the TCRdb table lists in-frame clones only, not all of them. Of about a million clones listed, around 77% are singletons. Concerning this clone: Its specificity is not known.

This TCR derives from a man younger than 30 in good health. Some clones in this sample may be carry-over from other donors' samples. The sequencing input was memory CD4+ T cells from PBMCs. The subset is: CD45RA-negative fraction.

In DNA form, the CDR3 reads TGTGCCAGCAGCAGCCGGGACAGGGGATGGTCTGGAAACACCATATATTTT. As protein: CASSSRDRGWSGNTIYF. The genes are TRBV7-9 and TRBJ1-3; TRBD1 matches at 10 bases. Unmatched junction bases numbered 8, after V lost 5 bases and J lost 1 base. The CDR3 totals 17 residues. The germline gives CDR1 SEHNR, CDR2 FQNEAQ (reference sequence). Using reference TRBV7-9 and TRBJ1-3 for the parts outside the CDR3, the full variable domain is DTGVSQNPRHKITKRGQNVTFRCDPISEHNRLYWYRQTLGQGPEFLTYFQNEAQLEKSRLLSDRFSAERPKGSFSTLEIQRTEQGDSAMYLCASSSRDRGWSGNTIYFGEGSWLTVV.